Shown below are 29 T cell receptor beta chains from a single sample sequenced in a study of T cells after yellow fever vaccination. Using its own MiXCR run on the 5' RACE reads, TCRdb lists one record per CDR3 protein. The top ten hold about 3.7% of the sample, which has 300,000 or so distinct CDR3 sequences, 7.5% to 9% seen once. The material was CD4+ T cells sorted from PBMCs, obtained 5 days after the yellow fever booster vaccination. These receptors were taken from a man between 18 and 35 years old who received the YFV17D yellow fever vaccine.

This sequence joins TRBV5-1 and TRBJ1-1; D gene ambiguous. Germline CDR1 reads SGHRS; CDR2 reads YFSETQ. The CDR3 is made up of 15 amino acids. Trimming pared 0 bases from V and 1 base from J, leaving 10 bases between. CDR3 loop: CASSLEGFRNTEAFF. The DNA of the CDR3 is TGCGCCAGCAGCTTGGAAGGGTTCAGGAACACTGAAGCTTTCTTT.

The rearrangement uses TRBV19 and TRBJ1-1; no reliable D call. CDR1 and CDR2 (germline): LNHDA, SQIVND (reference sequence). The CDR3 contains 16 residues. The ends were cut back, 3 bases at V and 1 base at J, with 15 bases in the middle. CDR3: CASSILLRLTNTEAFF. The DNA of the CDR3 is TGTGCCAGTAGTATTCTGCTTAGGTTGACGAACACTGAAGCTTTCTTT.

This clonotype showed up just a few times. The chain couples TRBV12-3 or TRBV12-4 to TRBJ1-5; D may be TRBD1 (5 bases). The ends were cut back, 5 bases at V and 6 bases at J, with 20 bases in the middle. There are 16 residues in the CDR3. Here the CDR3 reads CASSPAGGVYAQPQHF. The CDR3 DNA reads as TGTGCCAGCAGTCCCGCGGGAGGGGTTTACGCTCAGCCCCAGCATTTT.

The chain combines TRBV4-3 with TRBJ1-1, with D maybe TRBD1 (6 bases). Trimming cost V 3 bases and J 0 bases, with 17 bases left between them. The CDR3 has 17 amino acids. Germline CDR1 LGHNA, CDR2 YSLEER. Here the CDR3 DNA reads TGCGCCAGCAGCCAGGCCACAGGGCCCTTGGTGAACACTGAAGCTTTCTTT. Translating gives CASSQATGPLVNTEAFF.

This clonotype was seen ten or more times. V is TRBV7-2 and J is TRBJ2-7, with 7 bases identical to TRBD1. CDR3 length: 13 residues. Germline V gene sequence: CDR1 SGHTA, CDR2 FQGNSA. V shed 5 bases and J 3 bases; nucleotides not matched to a gene: 4. CDR3 DNA: TGTGCCAGCAGCCCGACAGGGTTCTACGAGCAGTACGTC. Amino acids: CASSPTGFYEQYV.

CDR3 amino acids: CASSLGDTGKAVGNEQFF. The CDR3, as DNA: TGTGCCAGCAGCCTTGGCGACACCGGGAAGGCGGTAGGCAATGAGCAGTTCTTC. The V gene is TRBV14, the J gene TRBJ2-1, with D perhaps matching TRBD2 (5 bases). V shed 4 bases and J shed 6 bases, with 25 bases lying between them. Germline CDR1 and CDR2: SGHDN and FVKESK. The length of the CDR3 is 18 residues.

This clonotype turned up a few times. The chain links TRBV4-1 to TRBJ2-3, with D perhaps being TRBD1 or TRBD2 (5 bases each). Trimming cost V 4 bases and J 7 bases, with 9 bases left between them. Looked up from germline, CDR1 is MGHRA and CDR2 is YSYEKL. The CDR3 totals 12 residues. DNA for the CDR3: TGCGCCAGCAGCCTGGGACCTAATACGCAGTATTTT. Its protein product is CASSLGPNTQYF.

This clonotype turned up a few times. The genes are TRBV24-1 and TRBJ2-1; TRBD1 matches 8 bases. The CDR3 sequence is 15 residues long. Per the germline V gene, CDR1 is KGHDR and CDR2 is SFDVKD. After removal of 4 bases from V and 7 bases from J, the junction contained 8 bases not matched to a gene. The CDR3 region is CATSDPRTGRNEQFF. CDR3 DNA sequence: TGTGCCACCAGTGACCCCCGGACAGGGAGGAATGAGCAGTTCTTC.

The chain has TRBV20-1 and TRBJ1-5; 7 bases map to TRBD1. CDR3 length equals 12 residues. The V segment lost 3 bases and the J segment 4 bases; nucleotides outside the gene matches: 0. Germline V gene data show CDR1 as DFQATT and CDR2 as SNEGSKA (reference sequence). The CDR3 region is CSARDRNQPQHF. CDR3 coding DNA: TGCAGTGCTAGGGACAGGAATCAGCCCCAGCATTTT.

The gene calls are TRBV20-1 and TRBJ2-2, with 7 bases aligning to TRBD2. Germline trimming cut 4 bases from V and 7 bases from J; bases unmatched to any gene: 12. Germline CDR1 DFQATT, CDR2 SNEGSKA (reference sequence). This CDR3 has 15 amino acids. CDR3 DNA sequence: TGCAGTGCTATGGCGCGGGGGATGTCCATCGGGGAGCTGTTTTTT. Protein sequence: CSAMARGMSIGELFF.

A few counts support this clonotype. V and J are TRBV20-1 and TRBJ1-2, with D perhaps matching TRBD1 (5 bases). V lost 6 bases to trimming and J lost 3 bases, with 11 bases between them. Per the germline V gene, CDR1 is DFQATT and CDR2 is SNEGSKA (reference sequence). This CDR3 is 12 amino acids long. The CDR3 loop reads CSARLGHYGYTF. As DNA, the CDR3 is TGCAGTGCCCGCTTGGGGCACTATGGCTACACCTTC.

In its sample, this clonotype was seen a few times. The chain combines TRBV3-1 with TRBJ1-2; maybe TRBD1 (5 bases). This CDR3 comprises 15 residues. The germline CDR1 and CDR2 sequences are LGHDT and YNNKEL (reference sequence). Trimming shortened V by 3 bases and J by 6 bases, and 17 bases separated the two germline ends. In DNA, the CDR3 is TGTGCCAGCAGCCAGAGGGACCTCGCTGCGGATGGCTACACCTTC. Translating gives CASSQRDLAADGYTF.

Here the CDR3 DNA reads TGTGCCAGCAGCAAGAACCCCCGGGGCCTGTTGCGAGAGACCCAGTACTTC. This sequence encodes CASSKNPRGLLRETQYF. V and J are TRBV7-2 and TRBJ2-5; D is perhaps TRBD1 or TRBD2 (5 bases each). The CDR3 has 17 residues. V was clipped by 5 bases and J by 4 bases, with 23 bases between them. Germline V gene lookup returns CDR1 SGHTA and CDR2 FQGNSA.

This clonotype has only a few counts. The rearrangement joins TRBV5-4 to TRBJ1-2, with D possibly TRBD1 on 5 matching bases. The CDR3 extends over 15 amino acids. V lost 4 bases to trimming and J lost 4 bases, with 17 bases between them. Germline CDR1 is SGHNT and CDR2 is YYREEE (reference sequence). DNA for the CDR3: TGTGCCAGCAGCCGTACAGGTCGCCAATTCTATGGCTACACCTTC. It yields the protein CASSRTGRQFYGYTF.

There are many counts of this clonotype. The chain joins TRBV7-2 to TRBJ2-5; no reliable D call. V was shortened by 3 bases and J by 3 bases, with 8 bases between the two germline ends. CDR1 SGHTA and CDR2 FQGNSA come from the germline V gene. There are 13 residues in the CDR3. CDR3 coding DNA: TGTGCCAGCAGCTTCAGCCGTGAAGAGACCCAGTACTTC. It is translated as CASSFSREETQYF.

This clonotype was found a few times. The genes are TRBV11-1 and TRBJ2-5; D gene unclear. V shed 1 base and J shed 7 bases, with 13 bases lying between them. The germline V gene has CDR1 SGHAT and CDR2 FQDESV (reference sequence). This CDR3 is 14 amino acids long. The CDR3 loop is CASSLVVLGGTQYF. CDR3 in DNA: TGTGCCAGCAGCTTAGTGGTGCTCGGCGGGACCCAGTACTTC.

The chain carries TRBV27 and TRBJ1-6; D ambiguous. Between the trimmed V and J ends, which lost 1 base and 9 bases, there was a span of 13 bases. This CDR3 has 15 amino acids. Germline V gene lookup returns CDR1 MNHEY and CDR2 SMNVEV (reference sequence). Here the CDR3 DNA reads TGTGCCAGCAGTTTATTCCGCCCCTCCGGTTCACCCCTCCACTTT. Its protein product is CASSLFRPSGSPLHF.

The sample holds many counts of this clonotype. The V and J genes are TRBV5-4 and TRBJ2-5; 9 positions match TRBD1. Losses at the gene ends were 3 bases for V and 2 bases for J; bases not matched to a gene: 5. The CDR3 totals 15 residues. Per the germline V gene, CDR1 is SGHNT and CDR2 is YYREEE (reference sequence). The CDR3 sequence: CASSSGQGPQETQYF. Written as DNA, the CDR3 is TGTGCCAGCAGCTCCGGACAGGGGCCGCAAGAGACCCAGTACTTC. Combining the CDR3 with reference TRBV5-4 and TRBJ2-5 gives the whole variable domain ETGVTQSPTHLIKTRGQQVTLRCSSQSGHNTVSWYQQALGQGPQFIFQYYREEENGRGNFPPRFSGLQFPNYSSELNVNALELDDSALYLCASSSGQGPQETQYFGPGTRLLVL.

This chain uses TRBV7-9 with TRBJ2-7, with 10 bases matching TRBD1. Germline CDR1 reads SEHNR; CDR2 reads FQNEAQ (reference sequence). This CDR3 is 15 amino acids long. Trimming removed 5 bases from V and 1 base from J; junction bases left unmatched: 5. The CDR3 DNA is TGTGCCAGCAGCAAGACAGGGGGCCCTTCCTACGAGCAGTACGTC. Its translation is CASSKTGGPSYEQYV.

This clonotype was observed at least ten times. The CDR3: CASSGRTGELFF. The CDR3 DNA sequence: TGTGCCAGCAGCGGGAGGACCGGGGAGCTGTTTTTT. This sequence joins TRBV6-5 and TRBJ2-2; 7 nucleotides line up with TRBD2. Trimming cost V 6 bases and J 5 bases; bases outside gene matches: 0. Germline V CDR1 and CDR2: MNHEY, SVGAGI. This CDR3 comprises 12 residues.

This clonotype was seen repeatedly, ten times or more. The chain uses TRBV14 and TRBJ1-2; D perhaps matches TRBD1 (5 bases). Trimming removed 0 bases at V and 3 bases at J, with 11 bases between. The CDR3 is 15 residues long. Germline CDR1 reads SGHDN; CDR2 reads FVKESK. CDR3 in DNA: TGTGCCAGCAGCCAAGATCGGTCGGGGGACTATGGCTACACCTTC. It translates to CASSQDRSGDYGYTF. Full variable domain (missing parts from reference TRBV14 and TRBJ1-2): EAGVTQFPSHSVIEKGQTVTLRCDPISGHDNLYWYRRVMGKEIKFLLHFVKESKQDESGMPNNRFLAERTGGTYSTLKVQPAELEDSGVYFCASSQDRSGDYGYTFGSGTRLTVV.

The chain uses TRBV28 and TRBJ1-5; D is perhaps TRBD1 (5 bases). This CDR3 spans 15 amino acids. CDR1 MDHEN and CDR2 SYDVKM come from the germline V gene. V shed 0 bases and J shed 2 bases, with 8 bases lying between them. The CDR3, as DNA: TGTGCCAGCAGTTTATGGGGGGGTGGCAATCAGCCCCAGCATTTT. Encoded protein: CASSLWGGGNQPQHF.

This rearrangement joins TRBV19 to TRBJ2-2; maybe TRBD1 (6 bases). The CDR3 extends over 16 amino acids. The germline CDR1 and CDR2 sequences are LNHDA and SQIVND (reference sequence). The V end lost 8 bases, the J end lost 1 base, and 17 bases lay between the germline ends. The CDR3 DNA follows: TGTGCCAGTTTAGCGAGGACAGCCATGAACACCGGGGAGCTGTTTTTT. Translating gives CASLARTAMNTGELFF. The whole variable domain, filled in from reference TRBV19 and TRBJ2-2, reads DGGITQSPKYLFRKEGQNVTLSCEQNLNHDAMYWYRQDPGQGLRLIYYSQIVNDFQKGDIAEGYSVSREKKESFPLTVTSAQKNPTAFYLCASLARTAMNTGELFFGEGSRLTVL.

This clonotype was observed a few times. V and J are TRBV29-1 and TRBJ2-5; D possibly corresponds to TRBD2 (5 bases). V was cut by 5 bases and J by 2 bases, with 9 bases left in between. This CDR3 has 12 amino acids. Germline V gene lookup returns CDR1 SQVTM and CDR2 ANQGSEA. The CDR3 DNA sequence: TGCAGCGTTTTCGGGGATCAAGAGACCCAGTACTTC. Translation gives CSVFGDQETQYF.

This chain joins TRBV4-1 and TRBJ2-3, with 10 bases that match TRBD1. The J segment lost 4 bases and the V segment lost 1 base, leaving 5 bases of the junction unmatched. The germline V gene encodes CDR1 MGHRA and CDR2 YSYEKL. This CDR3 is built from 16 residues. The CDR3 here is CASSQVGTGVPDTQYF. As DNA, the CDR3 is TGCGCCAGCAGCCAAGTGGGGACAGGGGTCCCAGATACGCAGTATTTT.

The chain combines TRBV4-1 with TRBJ1-3, with D unclear. This CDR3 is built from 14 residues. V was shortened by 4 bases and J by 7 bases, with 14 bases between the two germline ends. In germline, CDR1 is MGHRA, CDR2 YSYEKL. Here the CDR3 reads CASSPPTSANTIYF. The CDR3 DNA reads TGCGCCAGCAGCCCACCGACTTCGGCGAACACCATATATTTT.

The chain carries TRBV7-3 and TRBJ2-1, with 13 bases matching TRBD2. Trimming removed 3 bases from V and 8 bases from J; junction bases left unmatched: 1. The CDR3 consists of 14 residues. CDR1 and CDR2 (germline): SGHTA, FQGTGA. This chain's CDR3 is CASSLTSGGHEQFF. The CDR3 DNA reads TGTGCCAGCAGCTTGACTAGCGGGGGGCATGAGCAGTTCTTC.

The chain couples TRBV18 to TRBJ1-5; 7 positions match TRBD1. V shed 6 bases and J 4 bases; nucleotides not matched to a gene: 15. The V gene's germline CDR1 is KGHSH and CDR2 LQKENI. This CDR3 has 17 amino acids. The CDR3 nucleotides are TGTGCCAGCTCTAGCATACCCCAGACAGGGAAAAATCAGCCCCAGCATTTT. This codes for CASSSIPQTGKNQPQHF.

This clonotype has more than one count but fewer than ten. V is TRBV2 and J is TRBJ2-5; TRBD1 matches 9 bases. Losses at the gene ends were 6 bases for V and 6 bases for J; bases not matched to a gene: 8. The CDR3 covers 14 residues. Germline CDR1 and CDR2: SNHLY and FYNNEI. CDR3 nucleotides: TGTGCCAGCAGCGGGACAGGGAGTGAAAAGACCCAGTACTTC. Protein sequence: CASSGTGSEKTQYF.